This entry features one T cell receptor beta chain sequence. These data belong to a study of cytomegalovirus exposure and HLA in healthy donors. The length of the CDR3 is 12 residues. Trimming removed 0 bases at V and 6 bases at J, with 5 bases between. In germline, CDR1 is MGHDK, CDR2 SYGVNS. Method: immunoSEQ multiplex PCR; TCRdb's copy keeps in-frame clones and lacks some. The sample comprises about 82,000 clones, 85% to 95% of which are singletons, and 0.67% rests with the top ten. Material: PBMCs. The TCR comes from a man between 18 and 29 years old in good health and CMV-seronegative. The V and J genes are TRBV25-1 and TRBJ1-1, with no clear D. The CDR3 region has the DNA TGTGCCAGCAGTGAATACCGGTCTGAAGCTTTCTTT. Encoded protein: CASSEYRSEAFF.